Listed below are T cell receptor beta chains from one sample, sequenced in a study of response to subunit inactivated influenza vaccine. One entry per CDR3 protein results from TCRdb running MiXCR on the RT-PCR reads. The sample has hundreds of thousands of distinct CDR3 sequences, approximately 15% seen once; the top ten hold roughly 7.6%. This material consisted of PBMCs from blood, taken approximately 15 days before vaccination. The receptors come from a man aged 45 to 65 who received an inactivated influenza vaccine. Each CDR3 is given without its conserved first and last residue.

V gene	J gene	CDR3 protein
TRBV10-3	TRBJ2-7	AISEATSGRHEQY
TRBV19	TRBJ2-5	ASSIDHRRKTQY
TRBV28	TRBJ2-6	ASSLTTGTSGANVLT
TRBV27	TRBJ1-3	ASSSGFASGNTIY
TRBV20-1	TRBJ2-3	SARGRNTDTQY
TRBV27	TRBJ1-5	ASRGHGGRYGNQPQH
TRBV5-1	TRBJ1-4	ASSLTGVSTNEKLF
TRBV6-4	TRBJ2-1	ASSEQTSGGEQF
TRBV5-1	TRBJ2-3	ASSLAGKTTDTQY
TRBV10-3	TRBJ2-1	AISGSAGGTGSYNEQF
TRBV5-8	TRBJ2-4	ASSLGRGWNIQY
TRBV12-3/TRBV12-4	TRBJ2-1	ASSLVTRYNEQF
TRBV6-1	TRBJ1-5	ASSEGTGRQPQH